This TCR beta chain came from a study of cytotoxic CD8 clonotypes in ibrutinib-treated CLL. Study summary: An average of 255,043 productive templates and some 99,000 productive rearrangements was obtained per sample.

Overall study findings and caveats: At progression, clonality fell back toward baseline after rising at ibrutinib response. Under treatment, the uncommon public clonotypes either contracted or remained stable.

A single count supports this clone. Its antigen is as yet unknown. Genomic DNA (around 2 micrograms) was obtained from cryopreserved PBMCs for construction of TCR beta libraries. Sequencing was performed with immunoSEQ multiplex PCR; in TCRdb, only in-frame clones are kept and a portion is missing. The sample consists of approximately 35,000 clones, roughly two thirds of them appearing once. From germline, CDR1 is SEHNR and CDR2 FQNEAQ (reference sequence). The V end was cut by 0 bases, the J end by 10 bases, with 10 bases between. CDR3 length: 13 residues. Specimen: PBMCs, collected at disease progression, from a patient treated with ibrutinib. The sequence was collected from a human donor with chronic lymphocytic leukemia. The rearrangement uses TRBV7-9 and TRBJ2-1; perhaps TRBD2 as D (5 bases). CDR3 DNA: TGTGCCAGCAGCTTAGCCCACCCGGGAGAGCAGTTCTTC. Its translation: CASSLAHPGEQFF.